This record concerns one TCR beta chain sequence. As yet, its antigen is unknown. The CDR3 consists of 16 residues. V dropped 2 bases and J dropped 2; count of bases not matched to a gene: 5. Germline CDR1 and CDR2: SGHTA and FQGNSA. The data were taken from a study of vaccination and CD4 T cells after COVID-19. As for the study in general: Convalescent individuals numbered four females and six males, two being Hispanic. Cells were stimulated with overlapping spike peptides from SARS-CoV-2, HCoV-NL63, HCoV-OC43 and HCoV-229E.

The Oncomine TCR Beta short-read assay sequenced DNA from cultured CD4+ T cells. The template was genomic DNA from cultured CD4+ T cells. One entry per CDR3 protein, called by TCRdb with MiXCR from the PCR reads. The data hold tens of thousands of distinct CDR3 sequences, with around 62% observed a single time. Treatment specified: approximately 9-day PBMC culture with coronavirus spike peptide pools or control peptides (ViraFEST assay). Sequenced input: CD4+ T cells from blood, cultured in vitro. The chain recombines TRBV7-2 with TRBJ2-2; TRBD1 aligns across 7 bases. The TCR was taken from a human donor who had recovered from COVID-19. The CDR3 DNA reads as TGTGCCAGCAGCTTAAGGGGGACAGTTAACACCGGGGAGCTGTTTTTT. It encodes CASSLRGTVNTGELFF.